This T cell receptor (beta chain) was captured by sequencing in a study of PD-L1 blockade in urothelial cancer. This clone showed up just a few times. Measured with immunoSEQ multiplex PCR; TCRdb has only the in-frame clones, and not every one. The table shows fewer than 75,000 clones, with roughly 84% occurring only once. Germline CDR1 MNHEY, CDR2 SMNVEV (reference sequence). The junction had 8 bases not matched to a gene; V was cut back by 3 bases and J by 3 bases. This CDR3 contains 17 residues. The receptor's source is a man between 70 and 80 years old with urothelial cancer. The J gene is TRBJ2-2, the V gene TRBV27; TRBD2 matches at 9 bases. The sample consisted of PBMCs, taken around atezolizumab (anti-PD-L1) treatment. The CDR3 loop is CASSLGGRARDTGELFF. The CDR3 DNA is TGTGCCAGCAGTTTGGGCGGGAGGGCAAGAGACACCGGGGAGCTGTTTTTT.